This entry lists 23 T cell receptor beta chains sequenced from one sample in a study of CD8 T cells in Susac syndrome. RNA, at about 0.45 to 1 ug, was reverse transcribed with random hexamers. One entry per CDR3 protein, called by TCRdb with MiXCR from the immunoSEQ multiplex PCR reads. This sample yields approximately 220,000 distinct CDR3 sequences, of which 95% are seen a single time; 0.082% belongs to the top ten. The sequencing sample was made of CD4+ T cells from PBMCs. The receptors stem from a human donor with multiple sclerosis.

The V and J genes are TRBV2 and TRBJ2-1; D possibly matches TRBD1 or TRBD2 (7 bases each). CDR1 is SNHLY, CDR2 FYNNEI, per germline. The V end lost 8 bases, the J end lost 1 base, and 21 bases lay between the germline ends. This CDR3 is built from 17 residues. CDR3 region: CASGRGPTGRSYNEQFF. The CDR3 DNA reads TGTGCCAGCGGGAGGGGACCGACAGGGAGGTCCTACAATGAGCAGTTCTTC. Looking up the rest from reference TRBV2 and TRBJ2-1 gives the full variable domain: EPEVTQTPSHQVTQMGQEVILRCVPISNHLYFYWYRQILGQKVEFLVSFYNNEISEKSEIFDDQFSVERPDGSNFTLKIRSTKLEDSAMYFCASGRGPTGRSYNEQFFGPGTRLTVL.

The chain combines TRBV30 with TRBJ1-2; D not certain. CDR1 and CDR2 from the germline V gene are GTSNPN and SVGIG (reference sequence). This CDR3 contains 12 residues. Trimming shortened V by 0 bases and J by 4 bases, and 6 bases separated the two germline ends. As DNA, the CDR3 is TGTGCCTGGAGTGTAATCCCCTATGGCTACACCTTC. Encoded protein: CAWSVIPYGYTF.

The chain combines TRBV12-3 or TRBV12-4 with TRBJ1-6; perhaps TRBD1 as D (5 bases). This CDR3 contains 14 residues. V lost 2 bases and J 7 bases, leaving 9 bases between the germline ends. The CDR3 protein is CASSLLGENSPLHF. The CDR3 bases are TGTGCCAGCAGTTTATTGGGGGAAAATTCACCCCTCCACTTT.

The chain recombines TRBV29-1 with TRBJ2-5; D is uncertain. The CDR3 runs to 11 residues. V was cut by 3 bases and J by 5 bases, with 7 bases left in between. CDR1 is SQVTM and CDR2 is ANQGSEA in the germline V gene. CDR3 DNA: TGCAGCGTTGAGAGGAGTGAGACCCAGTACTTC. This sequence encodes CSVERSETQYF. The variable domain in full, completed from reference TRBV29-1 and TRBJ2-5, reads SAVISQKPSRDICQRGTSLTIQCQVDSQVTMMFWYRQQPGQSLTLIATANQGSEATYESGFVIDKFPISRPNLTFSTLTVSNMSPEDSSIYLCSVERSETQYFGPGTRLLVL.

This clonotype has a single count. The V and J genes are TRBV3-1 and TRBJ2-4; D gene ambiguous. CDR3 size: 15 residues. Between the trimmed V and J ends, which lost 0 bases and 2 bases, there was a span of 8 bases. Germline V CDR1 and CDR2: LGHDT, YNNKEL (reference sequence). CDR3 amino acids: CASSQDTASKNIQYF. CDR3 DNA sequence: TGTGCCAGCAGCCAAGACACAGCTTCCAAAAACATTCAGTACTTC.

The chain joins TRBV3-1 to TRBJ1-2; D is uncertain. CDR1 and CDR2 (germline): LGHDT, YNNKEL (reference sequence). The CDR3 spans 14 residues. With 1 base removed from V and 4 bases from J, the gap between germline ends came to 10 bases. CDR3 loop: CASSQVGNTYGYTF. For the CDR3, the DNA is TGTGCCAGCAGCCAAGTAGGGAACACCTATGGCTACACCTTC. Full variable domain (remainder filled in from reference TRBV3-1 and TRBJ1-2): DTAVSQTPKYLVTQMGNDKSIKCEQNLGHDTMYWYKQDSKKFLKIMFSYNNKELIINETVPNRFSPKSPDKAHLNLHINSLELGDSAVYFCASSQVGNTYGYTFGSGTRLTVV.

The chain couples TRBV9 to TRBJ2-3, with 7 bases lining up with TRBD1. Germline CDR1 and CDR2: SGDLS and YYNGEE. The CDR3 sequence is 17 residues long. V gave up 3 bases and J gave up 2 bases; unmatched junction bases: 12. The CDR3 DNA reads TGTGCCAGCAGCGCGGGACAGTCCACCCGTCTCACAGATACGCAGTATTTT. Its translation is CASSAGQSTRLTDTQYF.

This clonotype is a singleton in its sample. The rearrangement links TRBV29-1 to TRBJ1-2; TRBD1 is a possible D gene (5 bases). V lost 7 bases and J lost 10, with 25 bases in between. The CDR3 covers 14 residues. The germline CDR1 and CDR2 sequences are SQVTM and ANQGSEA. CDR3 bases: TGCAGCGGAGGGGAAGCCGGGACGGCGGTTCTCTACACCTTC. It encodes CSGGEAGTAVLYTF.

The V gene is TRBV20-1, the J gene TRBJ2-2; a possible D gene is TRBD2 (7 bases). The CDR3 covers 15 residues. Per the germline V gene, CDR1 is DFQATT and CDR2 is SNEGSKA (reference sequence). V gave up 3 bases and J gave up 4 bases, with 15 bases separating them. The CDR3 DNA reads TGCAGTGCTAGCGGGGGGCCCCCTGGCACCGGGGAGCTGTTTTTT. It codes for CSASGGPPGTGELFF.

The rearrangement joins TRBV1 to TRBJ2-1. TRBV1 is classified as a pseudogene. The CDR3 covers 14 residues. CDR3 amino acids: CTSSRRSSYNEQFF. For the CDR3, the DNA is TGCACCAGCAGCCGCCGGAGCTCCTACAATGAGCAGTTCTTC.

V gene TRBV30 combines with J gene TRBJ1-2; TRBD1 might be the D (5 bases). Germline values: CDR1 GTSNPN, CDR2 SVGIG (reference sequence). V lost 1 base and J lost 5, with 11 bases in between. This CDR3 region has 13 residues. The CDR3 nucleotides read TGTGCCTGGAGTGCCGGTGGGGCGTATGGCTACACCTTC. Translated, it gives CAWSAGGAYGYTF.

This clonotype has more than one count but fewer than ten. The rearrangement joins TRBV29-1 to TRBJ1-1; TRBD1 is a possible D gene (5 bases). Trimming stripped 1 base from V and 4 bases from J, with 13 bases between. The CDR3 sequence is 14 residues long. Germline V lookup: CDR1 SQVTM, CDR2 ANQGSEA. CDR3 in amino acids: CSVEGEGGTTEAFF. In DNA form, the CDR3 reads TGCAGCGTTGAAGGGGAGGGAGGGACCACTGAAGCTTTCTTT.

J is TRBJ2-7 and V is TRBV20-1; D perhaps matches TRBD2 (5 bases). The CDR3 spans 11 residues. Germline V lookup: CDR1 DFQATT, CDR2 SNEGSKA (reference sequence). Trimming took 1 base from V and 6 from J, leaving 7 bases between them. The CDR3 DNA is TGCAGTGCTAGAGGGGCGGGCGAGCAGTACTTC. Protein: CSARGAGEQYF.

This chain joins TRBV5-6 and TRBJ2-7, with 8 bases aligning to TRBD2. V lost 4 bases and J lost 5; bases outside the gene matches: 8. The CDR3 extends over 14 amino acids. In germline, CDR1 is SGHDT, CDR2 YYEEEE. The CDR3 bases are TGTGCCAGCAGCATCGGAGCGGGGGACGACGAGCAGTACTTC. Residues: CASSIGAGDDEQYF.

This chain links TRBV7-9 with TRBJ2-3; unclear D gene. From germline, CDR1 is SEHNR and CDR2 FQNEAQ (reference sequence). This CDR3 is 13 amino acids long. V lost 5 bases to trimming and J lost 9 bases, with 15 bases between them. The CDR3 region has the DNA TGTGCCAGCAGCCCCTCCGGCAAGGAAACGCAGTATTTT. It specifies CASSPSGKETQYF.

V usage is TRBV29-1 and J usage is TRBJ1-1, with D uncertain. Germline V gene data show CDR1 as SQVTM and CDR2 as ANQGSEA. This CDR3 contains 13 residues. Trimming took 4 bases from V and 0 from J, leaving 9 bases between them. The CDR3 is CSVAQRMNTEAFF. DNA for the CDR3: TGCAGCGTTGCACAGCGGATGAACACTGAAGCTTTCTTT. Full variable domain (outside the CDR3, taken from reference TRBV29-1 and TRBJ1-1): SAVISQKPSRDICQRGTSLTIQCQVDSQVTMMFWYRQQPGQSLTLIATANQGSEATYESGFVIDKFPISRPNLTFSTLTVSNMSPEDSSIYLCSVAQRMNTEAFFGQGTRLTVV.

The chain carries TRBV18 and TRBJ1-1, with D maybe TRBD1 (6 bases). V gave up 6 bases and J gave up 5 bases, with 19 bases separating them. The germline V gene has CDR1 KGHSH and CDR2 LQKENI. The CDR3 is made up of 15 amino acids. The CDR3 loop reads CASSPRDTDLTEAFF. CDR3 in DNA: TGTGCCAGCTCTCCCCGGGACACGGATTTGACTGAAGCTTTCTTT.

V gene TRBV7-9 combines with J gene TRBJ2-2, with 10 positions matching TRBD1. The CDR3 spans 16 residues. Germline V gene lookup returns CDR1 SEHNR and CDR2 FQNEAQ (reference sequence). Germline trimming cut 5 bases from V and 6 bases from J; bases unmatched to any gene: 9. The CDR3 region is CASSSQTGGAPGELFF. The CDR3 bases are TGTGCCAGCAGCAGCCAGACAGGGGGCGCGCCCGGGGAGCTGTTTTTT.

This chain joins TRBV20-1 and TRBJ2-5; 7 bases are a match to TRBD2. Germline V gene lookup returns CDR1 DFQATT and CDR2 SNEGSKA (reference sequence). V gave up 6 bases and J gave up 9 bases; unmatched junction bases: 13. The CDR3 sequence is 13 residues long. In DNA, the CDR3 is TGCAGTGCCTGGACTAGTTTAGCGGAGGCCCAGTACTTC. Translation gives CSAWTSLAEAQYF.

This chain uses TRBV20-1 with TRBJ1-2; 7 bases are shared with TRBD1. The V segment lost 0 bases and the J segment 3 bases; nucleotides outside the gene matches: 7. The CDR3 totals 15 residues. The germline gives CDR1 DFQATT, CDR2 SNEGSKA (reference sequence). As DNA, the CDR3 is TGCAGTGCTAGAGATTTGACAGGGACACACTATGGCTACACCTTC. It is translated as CSARDLTGTHYGYTF.

The V call is TRBV29-1, the J call TRBJ1-3, with TRBD1 identical over 9 bases. Germline-derived CDR1 and CDR2 are SQVTM and ANQGSEA. Trimming cost V 3 bases and J 4 bases; bases outside gene matches: 1. This CDR3 contains 13 residues. The CDR3 DNA is TGCAGCGTTGATGACAGGGGGGGAAACACCATATATTTT. Residues: CSVDDRGGNTIYF.

The CDR3: CASSKGLAGGPHEQFF. CDR3 DNA sequence: TGTGCCAGCAGCAAGGGACTAGCGGGGGGGCCGCATGAGCAGTTCTTC. The J gene is TRBJ2-1, the V gene TRBV5-4; 16 bases are a match to TRBD2. Germline CDR1 reads SGHNT; CDR2 reads YYREEE (reference sequence). CDR3 length: 16 residues. The V gene end was trimmed by 4 bases and the J gene end by 8 bases; junction bases not matched to a gene: 6.

The V gene is TRBV29-1, the J gene TRBJ2-4; D ambiguous. The CDR3 spans 15 residues. Germline CDR1 is SQVTM and CDR2 is ANQGSEA. Deletions cut 5 bases from V and 2 bases from J, with 16 bases between. CDR3 sequence: CSVNEADETKNIQYF. CDR3 DNA sequence: TGCAGCGTTAATGAGGCAGACGAGACCAAAAACATTCAGTACTTC.